This T cell receptor beta chain was obtained from a study of early T cells in non-severe SARS-CoV-2 infection. Unique molecular identifiers tagged individual cDNA molecules. TCRdb redid the calling of the 5' RACE reads with MiXCR, one entry per CDR3 protein. The table has about 76,000 distinct CDR3 sequences, 11% seen once. This sequence originates from an adult who was a healthcare worker with PCR-confirmed SARS-CoV-2 infection or an uninfected control (not recorded which). Sequencing was carried out using whole blood.

The DNA of the CDR3 is TGCAGTGCGAAAACCCGAACAGGGGGATATTCACCCCTCCACTTT. The encoded protein is CSAKTRTGGYSPLHF. V gene TRBV20-1 combines with J gene TRBJ1-6; 8 bases agree with TRBD1. The CDR3 is made up of 15 amino acids. From germline, CDR1 is DFQATT and CDR2 SNEGSKA (reference sequence). V dropped 6 bases and J dropped 8; count of bases not matched to a gene: 12.